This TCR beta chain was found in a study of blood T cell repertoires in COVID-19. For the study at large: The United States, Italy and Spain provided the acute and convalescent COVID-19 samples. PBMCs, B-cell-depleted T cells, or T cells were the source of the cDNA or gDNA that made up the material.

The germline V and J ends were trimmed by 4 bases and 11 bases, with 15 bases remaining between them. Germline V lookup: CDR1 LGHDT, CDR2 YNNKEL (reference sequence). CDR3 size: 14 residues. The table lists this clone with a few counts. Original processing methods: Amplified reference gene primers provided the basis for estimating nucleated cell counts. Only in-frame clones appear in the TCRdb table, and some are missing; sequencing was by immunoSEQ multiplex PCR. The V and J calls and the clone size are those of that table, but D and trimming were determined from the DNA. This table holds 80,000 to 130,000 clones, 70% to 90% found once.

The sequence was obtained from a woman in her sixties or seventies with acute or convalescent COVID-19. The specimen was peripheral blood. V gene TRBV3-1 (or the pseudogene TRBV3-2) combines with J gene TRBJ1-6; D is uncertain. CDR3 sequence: CASSPPQRPAPLHF. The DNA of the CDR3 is TGTGCCAGCAGCCCTCCCCAGCGCCCGGCACCCCTCCACTTT.